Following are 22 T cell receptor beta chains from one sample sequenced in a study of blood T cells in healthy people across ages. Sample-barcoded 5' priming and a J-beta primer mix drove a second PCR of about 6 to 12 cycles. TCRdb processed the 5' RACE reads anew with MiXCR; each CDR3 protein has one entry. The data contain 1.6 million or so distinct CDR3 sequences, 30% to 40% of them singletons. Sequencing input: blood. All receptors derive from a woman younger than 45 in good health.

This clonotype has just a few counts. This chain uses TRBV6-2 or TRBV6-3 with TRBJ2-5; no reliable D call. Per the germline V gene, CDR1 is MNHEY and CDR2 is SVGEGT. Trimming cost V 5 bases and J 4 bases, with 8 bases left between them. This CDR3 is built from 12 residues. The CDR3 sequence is CASSKDGETQYF. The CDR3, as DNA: TGTGCCAGCAGTAAGGACGGAGAGACCCAGTACTTC.

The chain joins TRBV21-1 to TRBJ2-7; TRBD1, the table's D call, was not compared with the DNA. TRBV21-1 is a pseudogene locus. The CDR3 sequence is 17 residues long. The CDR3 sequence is CASSPYADRLHSYEQYF. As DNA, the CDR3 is TGTGCCAGCAGCCCATATGCCGACAGGCTTCACTCCTACGAGCAGTACTTC.

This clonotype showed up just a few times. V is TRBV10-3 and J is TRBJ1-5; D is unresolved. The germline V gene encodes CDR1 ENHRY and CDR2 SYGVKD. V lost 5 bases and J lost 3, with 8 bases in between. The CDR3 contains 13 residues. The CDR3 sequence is CAISSTTNQPQHF. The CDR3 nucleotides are TGTGCCATCAGTTCCACGACCAATCAGCCCCAGCATTTT.

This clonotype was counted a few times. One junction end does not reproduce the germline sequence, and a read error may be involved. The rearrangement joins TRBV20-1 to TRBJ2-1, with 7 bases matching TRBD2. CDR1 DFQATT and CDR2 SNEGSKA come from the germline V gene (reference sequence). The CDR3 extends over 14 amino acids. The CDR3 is CNARDMAGEGTQFF. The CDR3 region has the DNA TGCAATGCTAGAGATATGGCGGGAGAAGGGACGCAGTTCTTC.

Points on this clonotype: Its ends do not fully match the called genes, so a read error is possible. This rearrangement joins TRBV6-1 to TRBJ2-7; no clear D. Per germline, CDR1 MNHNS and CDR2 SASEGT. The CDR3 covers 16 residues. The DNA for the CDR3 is TGTGCCAGCAGTGACCACGAAAATAAATTCTCCTACGAGCTGTACTTC. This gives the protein CASSDHENKFSYELYF.

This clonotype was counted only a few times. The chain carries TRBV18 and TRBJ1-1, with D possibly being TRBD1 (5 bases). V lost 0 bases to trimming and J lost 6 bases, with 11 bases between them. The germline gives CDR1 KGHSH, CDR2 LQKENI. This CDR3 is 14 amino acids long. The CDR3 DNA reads TGTGCCAGCTCACCACCGGGGGGTGGGCCTGAAGCTTTCTTT. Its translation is CASSPPGGGPEAFF.

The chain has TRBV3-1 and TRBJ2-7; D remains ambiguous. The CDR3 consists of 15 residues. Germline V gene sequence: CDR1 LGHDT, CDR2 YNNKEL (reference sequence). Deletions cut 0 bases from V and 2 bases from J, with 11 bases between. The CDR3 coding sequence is TGTGCCAGCAGCCAAGATAACGGACCCCCCTACGAGCAGTACTTC. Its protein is CASSQDNGPPYEQYF.

The CDR3: CASSSRVTVDSPLHF. The CDR3 DNA is TGTGCCAGCAGCTCCAGGGTCACCGTCGATTCACCCCTCCACTTT. This chain joins TRBV9 and TRBJ1-6; the D gene is possibly TRBD1 (5 bases). CDR3 length: 15 residues. CDR1 and CDR2 (germline): SGDLS, YYNGEE. The V gene lost 4 bases and the J gene lost 8 bases, with 16 bases spanning the gap. The full variable domain, in which reference TRBV9 and TRBJ1-6 provide the parts outside the CDR3, is DSGVTQTPKHLITATGQRVTLRCSPRSGDLSVYWYQQSLDQGLQFLIQYYNGEERAKGNILERFSAQQFPDLHSELNLSSLELGDSALYFCASSSRVTVDSPLHFGNGTRLTVT.

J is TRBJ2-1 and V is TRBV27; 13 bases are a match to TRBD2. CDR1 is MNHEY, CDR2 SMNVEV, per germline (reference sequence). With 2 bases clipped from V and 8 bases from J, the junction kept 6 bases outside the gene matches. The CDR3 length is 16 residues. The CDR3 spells CASSLGTSGGAYEQFF. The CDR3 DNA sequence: TGTGCCAGCAGTTTAGGAACTAGCGGGGGGGCCTATGAGCAGTTCTTC.

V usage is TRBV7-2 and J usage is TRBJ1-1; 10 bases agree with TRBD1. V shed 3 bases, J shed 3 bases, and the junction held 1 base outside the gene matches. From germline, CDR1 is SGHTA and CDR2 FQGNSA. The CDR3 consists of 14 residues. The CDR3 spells CASSLTGGYTEAFF. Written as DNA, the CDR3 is TGTGCCAGCAGCTTGACAGGGGGCTACACTGAAGCTTTCTTT.

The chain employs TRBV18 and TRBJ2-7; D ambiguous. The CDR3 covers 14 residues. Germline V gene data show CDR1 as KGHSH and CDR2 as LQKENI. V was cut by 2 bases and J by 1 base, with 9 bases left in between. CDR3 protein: CASSPAEESYEQYF. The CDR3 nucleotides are TGTGCCAGCTCACCAGCAGAGGAATCCTACGAGCAGTACTTC. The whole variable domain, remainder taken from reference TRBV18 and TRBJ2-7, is NAGVMQNPRHLVRRRGQEARLRCSPMKGHSHVYWYRQLPEEGLKFMVYLQKENIIDESGMPKERFSAEFPKEGPSILRIQQVVRGDSAAYFCASSPAEESYEQYFGPGTRLTVT.

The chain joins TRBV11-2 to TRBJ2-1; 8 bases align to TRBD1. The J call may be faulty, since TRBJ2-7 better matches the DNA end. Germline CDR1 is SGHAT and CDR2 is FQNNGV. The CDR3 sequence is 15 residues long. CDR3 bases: TGTGCCAGCAGCCCCGACAGGGGACCCCCCTACGAGCAGTACTTC. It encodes CASSPDRGPPYEQYF.

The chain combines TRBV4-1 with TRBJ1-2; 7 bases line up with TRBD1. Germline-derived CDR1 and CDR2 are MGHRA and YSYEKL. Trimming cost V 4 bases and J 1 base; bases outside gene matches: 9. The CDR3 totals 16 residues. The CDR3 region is CASSPDTGELNYGYTF. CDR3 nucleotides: TGCGCCAGCAGCCCAGACACAGGGGAACTTAACTATGGCTACACCTTC.

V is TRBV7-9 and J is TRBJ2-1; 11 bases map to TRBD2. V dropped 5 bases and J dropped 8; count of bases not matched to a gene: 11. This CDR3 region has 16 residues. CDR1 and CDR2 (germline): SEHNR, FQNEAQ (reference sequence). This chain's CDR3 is CASSPFTSGRRDEQFF. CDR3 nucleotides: TGTGCCAGCAGCCCGTTTACTAGCGGGAGACGGGATGAGCAGTTCTTC. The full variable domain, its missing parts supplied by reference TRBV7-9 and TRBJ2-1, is DTGVSQNPRHKITKRGQNVTFRCDPISEHNRLYWYRQTLGQGPEFLTYFQNEAQLEKSRLLSDRFSAERPKGSFSTLEIQRTEQGDSAMYLCASSPFTSGRRDEQFFGPGTRLTVL.

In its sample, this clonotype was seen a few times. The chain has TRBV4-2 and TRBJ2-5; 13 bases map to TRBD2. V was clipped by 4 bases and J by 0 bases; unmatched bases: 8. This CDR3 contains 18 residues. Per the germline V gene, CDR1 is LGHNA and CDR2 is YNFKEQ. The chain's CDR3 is CASSPGTSGEADQETQYF. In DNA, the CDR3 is TGTGCCAGCAGCCCAGGGACTAGCGGGGAGGCAGACCAAGAGACCCAGTACTTC.

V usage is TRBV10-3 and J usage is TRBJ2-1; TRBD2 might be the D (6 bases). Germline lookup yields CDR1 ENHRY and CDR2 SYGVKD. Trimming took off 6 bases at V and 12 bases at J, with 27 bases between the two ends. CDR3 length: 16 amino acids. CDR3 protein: CAIREGRGEESVGQFF. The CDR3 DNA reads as TGTGCCATCAGGGAAGGACGCGGGGAGGAATCGGTAGGGCAGTTCTTC.

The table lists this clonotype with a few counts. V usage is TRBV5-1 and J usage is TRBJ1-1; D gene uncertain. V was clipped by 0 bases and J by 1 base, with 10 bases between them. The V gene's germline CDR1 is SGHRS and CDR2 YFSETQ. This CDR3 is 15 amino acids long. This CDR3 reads CASSLGRESNTEAFF. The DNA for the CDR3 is TGCGCCAGCAGCTTGGGGCGGGAGTCGAACACTGAAGCTTTCTTT.

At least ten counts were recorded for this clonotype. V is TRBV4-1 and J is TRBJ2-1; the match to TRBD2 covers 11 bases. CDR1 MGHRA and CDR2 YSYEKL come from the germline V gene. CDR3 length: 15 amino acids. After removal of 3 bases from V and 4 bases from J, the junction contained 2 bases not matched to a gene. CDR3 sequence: CASSHSGGAYNEQFF. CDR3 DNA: TGCGCCAGCAGCCATAGCGGGGGGGCGTACAATGAGCAGTTCTTC.

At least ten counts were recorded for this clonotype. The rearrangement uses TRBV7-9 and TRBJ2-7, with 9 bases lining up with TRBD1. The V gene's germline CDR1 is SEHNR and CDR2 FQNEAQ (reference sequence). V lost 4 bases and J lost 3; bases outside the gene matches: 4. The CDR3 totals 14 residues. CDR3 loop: CASSSGTGFYEQYF. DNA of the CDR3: TGTGCCAGCAGCTCCGGGACAGGGTTCTACGAGCAGTACTTC.

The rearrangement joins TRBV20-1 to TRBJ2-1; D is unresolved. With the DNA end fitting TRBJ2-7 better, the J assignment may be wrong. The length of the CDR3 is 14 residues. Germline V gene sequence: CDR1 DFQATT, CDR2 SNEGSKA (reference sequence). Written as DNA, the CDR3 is TGCAGTGTTTTAGATCCCGGGCCTTACAATGAGCAGTACTTC. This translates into CSVLDPGPYNEQYF.

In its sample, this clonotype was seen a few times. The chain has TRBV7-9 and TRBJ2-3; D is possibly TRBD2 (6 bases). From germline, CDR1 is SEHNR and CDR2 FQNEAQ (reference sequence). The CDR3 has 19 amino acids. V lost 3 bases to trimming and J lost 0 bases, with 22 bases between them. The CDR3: CASSFGGNGFGGSTDTQYF. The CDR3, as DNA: TGTGCCAGCAGCTTTGGGGGGAACGGATTTGGCGGGAGCACAGATACGCAGTATTTT.

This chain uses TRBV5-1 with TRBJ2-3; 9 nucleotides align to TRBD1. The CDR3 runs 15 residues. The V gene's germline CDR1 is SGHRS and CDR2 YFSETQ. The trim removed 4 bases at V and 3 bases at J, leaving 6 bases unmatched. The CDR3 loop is CASSIGTGKTDTQYF. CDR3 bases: TGCGCCAGCAGCATCGGGACAGGGAAGACAGATACGCAGTATTTT.